Shown below are 20 T cell receptor beta chains from a single sample sequenced in a study of T cells after yellow fever vaccination. TCRdb re-called the 5' RACE reads with MiXCR, one entry per CDR3 protein. The repertoire holds hundreds of thousands of distinct CDR3 sequences, 10% to 15% seen once, with 15% in the top ten. Sequenced here: PBMCs, sampled on the day of the yellow fever booster vaccination. All receptors come from a young man who received the YFV17D yellow fever vaccine.

CDR3 residues: CASSYGTSAGEQFF. The CDR3 DNA is TGTGCCAGCAGTTACGGGACTAGTGCCGGGGAGCAGTTCTTC. V gene TRBV6-5 combines with J gene TRBJ2-1; 8 bases fit TRBD2. Germline CDR1 reads MNHEY; CDR2 reads SVGAGI. V lost 2 bases and J lost 10; bases outside the gene matches: 7. This CDR3 comprises 14 residues.

This CDR3 reads CASSSGQGAGELFF. Here the CDR3 DNA reads TGCGCCAGCAGTTCCGGACAGGGTGCAGGGGAGCTGTTTTTT. This rearrangement joins TRBV5-1 to TRBJ2-2; 8 nucleotides agree with TRBD1. Trimming removed 5 bases from V and 8 bases from J; junction bases left unmatched: 8. The CDR3 length is 14 residues. The germline V gene encodes CDR1 SGHRS and CDR2 YFSETQ.

This clonotype has a handful of counts. Its ends do not fully match the called genes, so a read error is possible. The J gene is TRBJ2-3, the V gene TRBV5-1; D is unclear. The CDR3 spans 12 residues. Germline V gives CDR1 SGHRS, CDR2 YFSETQ. CDR3 sequence (DNA): TGTGCCAGCAGCTTCCCGCCAGATACGCAGTATTTT. This codes for CASSFPPDTQYF.

This clonotype was detected only a few times. The chain carries TRBV28 and TRBJ1-4; the D gene is possibly TRBD1 (5 bases). Germline V gives CDR1 MDHEN, CDR2 SYDVKM. Trimming pared 5 bases from V and 4 bases from J, leaving 11 bases between. The CDR3 spans 14 residues. The CDR3 bases are TGTGCCAGCAGTACCGGGACTCTTAATGAAAAACTGTTTTTT. This sequence encodes CASSTGTLNEKLFF.

J is TRBJ2-3 and V is TRBV6-1, with 14 bases matching TRBD2. This CDR3 region has 15 residues. Germline-derived CDR1 and CDR2 are MNHNS and SASEGT. Unmatched junction bases numbered 4, after V lost 6 bases and J lost 5 bases. The DNA for the CDR3 is TGTGCCAGCAGCGGACTAGCGGGGGGCCGAGATACGCAGTATTTT. It encodes CASSGLAGGRDTQYF.

V is TRBV5-1 and J is TRBJ2-7, with D unclear. The CDR3 length is 14 residues. V lost 7 bases and J 3 bases, leaving 17 bases between the germline ends. In germline, CDR1 is SGHRS, CDR2 YFSETQ. Written as DNA, the CDR3 is TGCGCCAGCTCCCAGAGCCGCTCAATCTACGAGCAGTACTTC. Protein: CASSQSRSIYEQYF. Full variable domain (remainder filled in from reference TRBV5-1 and TRBJ2-7): KAGVTQTPRYLIKTRGQQVTLSCSPISGHRSVSWYQQTPGQGLQFLFEYFSETQRNKGNFPGRFSGRQFSNSRSEMNVSTLELGDSALYLCASSQSRSIYEQYFGPGTRLTVT.

The CDR3 spells CASSSRGSNEKLFF. DNA for the CDR3: TGTGCCAGCAGTTCTCGCGGCTCTAATGAAAAACTGTTTTTT. This chain connects TRBV12-3 or TRBV12-4 to TRBJ1-4; D uncertain. V shed 4 bases and J shed 3 bases, with 9 bases lying between them. The CDR3 has 14 amino acids.

Many counts were recorded for this clonotype. The chain recombines TRBV11-2 with TRBJ2-7, with 8 bases fitting TRBD2. Per the germline V gene, CDR1 is SGHAT and CDR2 is FQNNGV. After removal of 2 bases from V and 6 bases from J, the junction contained 6 bases not matched to a gene. This CDR3 region has 14 residues. The CDR3 reads CASSLLSGGGEQYF. CDR3 DNA: TGTGCCAGCAGCTTACTATCGGGAGGGGGCGAGCAGTACTTC.

The chain combines TRBV7-2 with TRBJ2-3, with unresolved D. Trimming removed 0 bases at V and 4 bases at J, with 11 bases between. CDR1 and CDR2 (germline): SGHTA, FQGNSA. The CDR3 spans 15 residues. The CDR3 DNA sequence: TGTGCCAGCAGCTTAGCCGGGCCGGCGTCAGATACGCAGTATTTT. This gives the protein CASSLAGPASDTQYF.

The rearrangement joins TRBV4-3 to TRBJ2-2; weak D call: TRBD2 (7 bases). Trimming left V 4 bases short and J 8 bases short, with 23 bases between. Germline-derived CDR1 and CDR2 are LGHNA and YSLEER. The CDR3 runs 17 residues. CDR3 nucleotide sequence: TGCGCCAGCAGCCCGTGGGGGCTCGACGGGAGGAGAGGGGAGCTGTTTTTT. Amino acids: CASSPWGLDGRRGELFF.

This rearrangement joins TRBV6-1 to TRBJ2-7, with 7 nucleotides matching TRBD1. The CDR3 is 13 residues long. Germline CDR1 MNHNS, CDR2 SASEGT. Trimming at V came to 5 bases and at J to 6 bases, leaving 7 bases not matched to a gene. This CDR3 reads CASSPRGSGEQYF. As DNA, the CDR3 is TGTGCCAGCAGTCCCAGGGGGTCTGGCGAGCAGTACTTC.

The V call is TRBV29-1, the J call TRBJ2-5, with D unresolved. CDR3 length equals 13 residues. The ends were cut back, 7 bases at V and 3 bases at J, with 15 bases in the middle. The V gene's germline CDR1 is SQVTM and CDR2 ANQGSEA. Here the CDR3 reads CSAAYYSKETQYF. The CDR3 coding sequence is TGCAGCGCCGCCTACTATTCTAAAGAGACCCAGTACTTC.

This clonotype was observed many times. The chain is built from TRBV3-1 and TRBJ2-2; 9 bases align to TRBD1. With V trimmed by 5 bases and J by 5 bases, 6 bases remained unmatched. CDR3 size: 15 residues. Per the germline V gene, CDR1 is LGHDT and CDR2 is YNNKEL (reference sequence). DNA of the CDR3: TGTGCCAGCAGCTTACAGGGGGCAAGTACCGGGGAGCTGTTTTTT. Translating gives CASSLQGASTGELFF.

The chain is built from TRBV5-6 and TRBJ2-3; 9 positions agree with TRBD1. Germline CDR1 reads SGHDT; CDR2 reads YYEEEE. The CDR3 contains 16 residues. V lost 2 bases, J lost 8 bases, and 12 bases stayed unmatched. The CDR3 DNA reads TGTGCCAGCAGCTTACCGGGACAGGGTCCGACGGTTACGCAGTATTTT. Translation: CASSLPGQGPTVTQYF.

This clonotype has a handful of counts. The chain joins TRBV6-1 to TRBJ2-2, with D hard to call. Germline CDR1 and CDR2: MNHNS and SASEGT. This CDR3 contains 14 residues. V lost 6 bases and J 4 bases, leaving 12 bases between the germline ends. CDR3 DNA: TGTGCCAGCAGCGCCGACGGGTTCACCGGGGAGCTGTTTTTT. Its protein product is CASSADGFTGELFF.

The table lists this clonotype with a few counts. The J gene is TRBJ2-7, the V gene TRBV7-2; tentatively, D is TRBD1 or TRBD2 (5 bases each). This CDR3 has 15 residues. V lost 0 bases and J 3 bases, leaving 12 bases between the germline ends. Germline CDR1 reads SGHTA; CDR2 reads FQGNSA. The CDR3 protein is CASSLAPGRDYEQYF. The DNA of the CDR3 is TGTGCCAGCAGCTTAGCGCCGGGACGGGACTACGAGCAGTACTTC.

This clonotype was found a few times. The rearrangement uses TRBV5-1 and TRBJ2-3, with TRBD2 matching over 13 bases. Trimming at V came to 2 bases and at J to 6 bases, leaving 6 bases not matched to a gene. CDR1 is SGHRS, CDR2 YFSETQ, per germline. The CDR3 sequence is 16 residues long. As DNA, the CDR3 is TGCGCCAGCAGCTTAGGACTAGCGGGAGAGCTGGATACGCAGTATTTT. Translation: CASSLGLAGELDTQYF.

This chain links TRBV12-3 or TRBV12-4 with TRBJ2-1, with a weak D call TRBD1 (11 bases). Trimming left V 6 bases short and J 12 bases short, with 30 bases between. The CDR3 totals 17 residues. The CDR3 bases are TGTGCCAGCAGCCGGGACAGGATTACTAGCGGGACAGGGGGGCAGTTCTTC. It is translated as CASSRDRITSGTGGQFF.

V and J are TRBV9 and TRBJ2-1; no reliable D call. The CDR3 length is 13 residues. V lost 3 bases and J lost 6, with 10 bases in between. Germline CDR1 is SGDLS and CDR2 is YYNGEE. CDR3 residues: CASSDGRRNEQFF. CDR3 nucleotide sequence: TGTGCCAGCAGCGACGGGCGGCGCAATGAGCAGTTCTTC.

This chain connects TRBV10-1 to TRBJ1-1; TRBD1 agrees at 7 bases. Per germline, CDR1 WNHNN and CDR2 SYGVQD (reference sequence). Trimming cost V 8 bases and J 4 bases; bases outside gene matches: 7. The CDR3 is 13 amino acids. CDR3 sequence: CASGRDSSTEAFF. The CDR3 nucleotides are TGCGCCAGCGGGCGGGACAGTTCCACTGAAGCTTTCTTT.